This T cell receptor beta chain was sequenced in a study of shared clonotypes between healthy human individuals. The CDR3 is made up of 15 amino acids. J lost 2 bases, V lost 6 bases, and 9 bases had no gene match. Looked up from germline, CDR1 is MNHNS and CDR2 is SASEGT. Naivety among CD8 cells was defined by CD45RO negativity and positive CCR7 selection, thereby excluding terminally differentiated effector memory CD45RA+ cells. This table comes from immunoSEQ multiplex PCR, and its TCRdb copy is limited to in-frame clones, with some not included. The data contain more than 2 million clones, roughly 94% of them singletons.

This sequence was found in a man aged 18 to 29 in good health. Sequencing was performed on naive CD8+ T cells sorted from blood. The rearrangement joins TRBV6-1 to TRBJ2-5, with TRBD1 matching 7 bases. The CDR3 nucleotides read TGTGCCAGCAGGTATACACGGGACAGACAAGAGACCCAGTACTTC. This codes for CASRYTRDRQETQYF.